Following are 12 T cell receptor beta chains from one sample sequenced in a study of blood T cell repertoires in COVID-19 (dated by TCRdb to about 2020). Library preparation employed the immunoSEQ multiplex PCR assay. TCRdb took over this immuneACCESS table, retaining in-frame rearrangements with V and J assigned. Such tables are incomplete; in checked studies, under half of the missing clones stem from an unresolved V gene, and the remainder is unexplained. A total of 290,000 or so clones appear in this sample, around nine tenths of them only once. In total, the top ten clones hold about 2.7% of the sample. The sequencing input was PBMCs or T cells enriched from blood (not recorded which). The source of these receptors is a woman in her late teens or twenties who had recovered from COVID-19.

V and J are TRBV7-6 and TRBJ2-3; D remains ambiguous. V was clipped by 2 bases and J by 1 base, with 10 bases between them. CDR1 is SGHVS and CDR2 is FNYEAQ in the germline V gene. The CDR3 has 15 amino acids. The CDR3 protein is CASSLMSPGTDTQYF. DNA of the CDR3: TGTGCCAGCAGCTTAATGAGCCCCGGCACAGATACGCAGTATTTT.

This sequence joins TRBV5-1 and TRBJ2-3, with a possible D match to TRBD1 (6 bases). The V and J ends lost 0 bases and 1 base respectively, with 9 bases between them. CDR1 SGHRS and CDR2 YFSETQ come from the germline V gene. This CDR3 comprises 15 residues. CDR3 nucleotides: TGCGCCAGCAGCTTGGACAGGGCTGGCACAGATACGCAGTATTTT. Its translation is CASSLDRAGTDTQYF. Based on the CDR3 plus reference TRBV5-1 and TRBJ2-3, the full variable domain is KAGVTQTPRYLIKTRGQQVTLSCSPISGHRSVSWYQQTPGQGLQFLFEYFSETQRNKGNFPGRFSGRQFSNSRSEMNVSTLELGDSALYLCASSLDRAGTDTQYFGPGTRLTVL.

The genes are TRBV9 and TRBJ1-3, with D perhaps matching TRBD1 (5 bases). In germline, CDR1 is SGDLS, CDR2 YYNGEE. The CDR3 is 17 residues long. V was cut by 0 bases and J by 0 bases, with 13 bases left in between. DNA of the CDR3: TGTGCCAGCAGCGTAGATGGCCTTAGGGGCTCTGGAAACACCATATATTTT. This encodes CASSVDGLRGSGNTIYF.

The chain employs TRBV7-6 and TRBJ2-1, with TRBD2 matching over 8 bases. The CDR3 is 15 residues long. V lost 5 bases, J lost 6 bases, and 9 bases stayed unmatched. Germline CDR1 reads SGHVS; CDR2 reads FNYEAQ. CDR3 loop: CASSPGLAQSNEQFF. CDR3 coding DNA: TGTGCCAGCAGCCCAGGACTAGCCCAGTCCAATGAGCAGTTCTTC.

The chain links TRBV9 to TRBJ2-5, with 7 bases that match TRBD2. Unmatched junction bases numbered 3, after V lost 3 bases and J lost 4 bases. Germline CDR1 is SGDLS and CDR2 is YYNGEE. This CDR3 comprises 13 residues. The CDR3 loop is CASSEGLGETQYF. DNA for the CDR3: TGTGCCAGCAGCGAAGGACTAGGAGAGACCCAGTACTTC.

The chain recombines TRBV5-5 with TRBJ1-4; tentatively, D is TRBD1 (6 bases). Per germline, CDR1 SGHKS and CDR2 YYEKEE (reference sequence). Trimming took off 3 bases at V and 7 bases at J, with 19 bases between the two ends. This CDR3 is 16 amino acids long. The CDR3: CASSSWRGLDGEKLFF. The CDR3, as DNA: TGTGCCAGCAGCTCCTGGCGGGGGCTCGATGGTGAAAAACTGTTTTTT.

The V gene is TRBV3-1 (or the pseudogene TRBV3-2), the J gene TRBJ2-3, with 10 nucleotides matching TRBD2. Germline V gives CDR1 LGHDT, CDR2 YNNKEL (reference sequence). This CDR3 has 15 residues. After removal of 5 bases from V and 5 bases from J, the junction contained 7 bases not matched to a gene. The CDR3: CASSFLAGVVDTQYF. In DNA, the CDR3 is TGTGCCAGCAGCTTCCTAGCGGGAGTGGTAGATACGCAGTATTTT.

The chain employs TRBV21-1 and TRBJ2-1; the table's D call of TRBD1 was not tested on the DNA. TRBV21-1 is flagged as a pseudogene. The CDR3 runs to 17 residues. The CDR3 loop reads CASSKPITKNTYNEQFF. In DNA, the CDR3 is TGTGCCAGCAGCAAACCCATAACAAAAAATACCTACAATGAGCAGTTCTTC.

The rearrangement joins TRBV27 to TRBJ1-5, with D uncertain. Germline values: CDR1 MNHEY, CDR2 SMNVEV (reference sequence). This CDR3 contains 13 residues. Between the trimmed V and J ends, which lost 6 bases and 5 bases, there was a span of 11 bases. The CDR3 is CASSSGWDQPQHF. CDR3 nucleotides: TGTGCCAGCAGCTCCGGGTGGGATCAGCCCCAGCATTTT.

The chain employs TRBV24-1 and TRBJ1-5, with 7 nucleotides matching TRBD1. This CDR3 spans 15 amino acids. CDR1 is KGHDR and CDR2 is SFDVKD in the germline V gene. V was pared by 2 bases and J by 13 bases, with 13 bases of the junction left unmatched. For the CDR3, the DNA is TGTGCCACCAGTGATTCGAGACAGGGATTAGGCCCACAGCATTTT. It specifies CATSDSRQGLGPQHF.

Here the CDR3 reads CASSSEGLAGGRGETQYF. Here the CDR3 DNA reads TGTGCCAGCAGTTCTGAGGGGCTAGCGGGAGGACGTGGGGAGACCCAGTACTTC. The chain employs TRBV28 and TRBJ2-5; 11 nucleotides line up with TRBD2. CDR1 and CDR2 from the germline V gene are MDHEN and SYDVKM. Losses at the gene ends were 4 bases for V and 5 bases for J; bases not matched to a gene: 15. The CDR3 has 18 amino acids.

The chain is built from TRBV29-1 and TRBJ2-7; the match to TRBD1 covers 7 bases. Trimming removed 0 bases from V and 0 bases from J; junction bases left unmatched: 2. The germline gives CDR1 SQVTM, CDR2 ANQGSEA. The CDR3 runs to 14 residues. CDR3 DNA: TGCAGCGTTGAAGATGGGACAGACTCCTACGAGCAGTACTTC. This encodes CSVEDGTDSYEQYF.